Listed below are T cell receptor beta chains from one sample, sequenced in a study of CD8 T cells in Susac syndrome. MiXCR, run by TCRdb on the immunoSEQ multiplex PCR reads, gives a single entry per CDR3 protein. Among about 160,000 distinct CDR3 sequences listed, roughly 95% were seen once. Sequencing was performed on CD4+ T cells from PBMCs. The origin of the receptors is a human donor with Susac syndrome. The CDR3 runs from the conserved cysteine through the conserved F or W. D genes are given only for firm matches. For some rows the clone size is stated as once, few or many, or as a class when expanded; others skip it.

cdr3_aa: CAWSVRTGTYNEQFF
cdr3_nt: TGTGCCTGGAGTGTACGGACAGGGACCTACAATGAGCAGTTCTTC
j_call: TRBJ2-1
d_call: TRBD1
v_call: TRBV30
cdr3_length: 15
clone_size: NA

cdr3_aa: CSAALAEGQETQYF
cdr3_nt: TGCAGCGCCGCCCTTGCGGAGGGGCAAGAGACCCAGTACTTC
j_call: TRBJ2-5
d_call: NA
v_call: TRBV29-1
cdr3_length: 14
clone_size: NA

cdr3_aa: CAWSEAEGYTF
cdr3_nt: TGTGCCTGGAGTGAGGCCGAAGGCTACACCTTC
j_call: TRBJ1-2
d_call: NA
v_call: TRBV30
cdr3_length: 11
clone_size: NA

cdr3_aa: CASSLVRVLNTEAFF
cdr3_nt: TGTGCCAGCAGCTTAGTCAGGGTGCTGAACACTGAAGCTTTCTTT
j_call: TRBJ1-1
d_call: NA
v_call: TRBV7-2
cdr3_length: 15
clone_size: NA

cdr3_aa: CSARSDRASNQPQHF
cdr3_nt: TGCAGTGCTAGAAGCGACAGGGCGAGCAATCAGCCCCAGCATTTT
j_call: TRBJ1-5
d_call: TRBD1
v_call: TRBV20-1
cdr3_length: 15
clone_size: NA

cdr3_aa: CASSVSEGSSYEQYF
cdr3_nt: TGTGCCAGCAGCGTCAGCGAGGGGAGTTCCTACGAGCAGTACTTC
j_call: TRBJ2-7
d_call: NA
v_call: TRBV9
cdr3_length: 15
clone_size: NA

cdr3_aa: CASSPGQGTNEQFF
cdr3_nt: TGTGCCAGCAGCCCGGGACAGGGAACGAATGAGCAGTTCTTC
j_call: TRBJ2-1
d_call: TRBD1
v_call: TRBV7-2
cdr3_length: 14
clone_size: NA

cdr3_aa: CASSAGHKYEQYF
cdr3_nt: TGTGCCAGCTCGGCGGGACACAAATACGAGCAGTACTTC
j_call: TRBJ2-7
d_call: NA
v_call: TRBV18
cdr3_length: 13
clone_size: once

cdr3_aa: CASSLGGQTPDTQYF
cdr3_nt: TGTGCCAGCAGCTTAGGGGGCCAGACTCCAGATACGCAGTATTTT
j_call: TRBJ2-3
d_call: NA
v_call: TRBV7-9
cdr3_length: 15
clone_size: NA

cdr3_aa: CAWTLGGIPTGELFF
cdr3_nt: TGTGCCTGGACCCTCGGGGGGATTCCCACCGGGGAGCTGTTTTTT
j_call: TRBJ2-2
d_call: TRBD2
v_call: TRBV30
cdr3_length: 15
clone_size: NA

cdr3_aa: CASSSQGSPLHF
cdr3_nt: TGTGCCAGCAGTTCTCAGGGTTCACCCCTCCACTTT
j_call: TRBJ1-6
d_call: NA
v_call: TRBV12-3/TRBV12-4
cdr3_length: 12
clone_size: NA

cdr3_aa: CSVESRPGAGELFF
cdr3_nt: TGCAGCGTTGAGAGTCGCCCAGGGGCCGGGGAGCTGTTTTTT
j_call: TRBJ2-2
d_call: NA
v_call: TRBV29-1
cdr3_length: 14
clone_size: NA

cdr3_aa: CASRVKLDEQYF
cdr3_nt: TGTGCCAGCAGGGTGAAGTTGGACGAGCAGTACTTC
j_call: TRBJ2-7
d_call: NA
v_call: TRBV2
cdr3_length: 12
clone_size: NA

cdr3_aa: CSVAGNYEQYF
cdr3_nt: TGCAGCGTCGCAGGGAACTACGAGCAGTACTTC
j_call: TRBJ2-7
d_call: NA
v_call: TRBV29-1
cdr3_length: 11
clone_size: NA

cdr3_aa: CASSLAQRRQETQYF
cdr3_nt: TGTGCCAGCAGCTTAGCGCAGAGACGGCAAGAGACCCAGTACTTC
j_call: TRBJ2-5
d_call: NA
v_call: TRBV7-9
cdr3_length: 15
clone_size: NA

cdr3_aa: CSARLLALPYEQYF
cdr3_nt: TGCAGTGCTAGGTTACTAGCGCTCCCCTACGAGCAGTACTTC
j_call: TRBJ2-7
d_call: TRBD2
v_call: TRBV20-1
cdr3_length: 14
clone_size: NA

cdr3_aa: CASSQAGDFSYNEQFF
cdr3_nt: TGCGCCAGCAGCCAAGCAGGGGACTTCTCCTACAATGAGCAGTTCTTC
j_call: TRBJ2-1
d_call: NA
v_call: TRBV5-1
cdr3_length: 16
clone_size: once